These T cell receptor beta chains were read from a single sample in a study of OX40 agonist ivuxolimab in advanced cancers. Method: immunoSEQ multiplex PCR; TCRdb's copy keeps in-frame clones and lacks some. The table lists 25,000 to 35,000 clones, about 88% of them singletons. Sequenced here: CD4+ or CD8+ T cells sorted from blood, sampled in a trial of the OX40 agonist ivuxolimab. These receptor sequences come from an adult with an advanced solid tumor such as melanoma, head and neck, liver or kidney cancer. Both conserved end residues are part of each CDR3. The order of the fields is clone size, J gene, D gene, V gene, CDR3 protein, CDR3 DNA. The D gene is left open where the match is weak. Some rows have no size entry. The others give once, few or many, or a class for an expanded clone.

clone_size: NA; j_call: TRBJ2-3; d_call: NA; v_call: TRBV9; cdr3_aa: CASSVDMPDTQYF; cdr3_nt: TGTGCCAGCAGCGTAGATATGCCAGATACGCAGTATTTT
clone_size: NA; j_call: TRBJ2-1; d_call: TRBD2; v_call: TRBV19; cdr3_aa: CASSISAGGYNEQFF; cdr3_nt: TGTGCCAGTAGTATTTCGGCGGGAGGGTACAATGAGCAGTTCTTC
clone_size: once; j_call: TRBJ2-1; d_call: NA; v_call: TRBV19; cdr3_aa: CASNLLAVPGNEQFF; cdr3_nt: TGTGCCAGTAACCTCCTAGCCGTTCCTGGGAATGAGCAGTTCTTC
clone_size: NA; j_call: TRBJ2-5; d_call: NA; v_call: TRBV5-1; cdr3_aa: CASSLGLEETQYF; cdr3_nt: TGCGCCAGCAGCCTAGGACTGGAAGAGACCCAGTACTTC
clone_size: NA; j_call: TRBJ1-5; d_call: NA; v_call: TRBV6-1; cdr3_aa: CASSEAPGGNQPQHF; cdr3_nt: TGTGCCAGCAGTGAAGCACCAGGGGGCAATCAGCCCCAGCATTTT
clone_size: NA; j_call: TRBJ2-7; d_call: NA; v_call: TRBV10-3; cdr3_aa: CAISEVGRQEYYEQYF; cdr3_nt: TGTGCCATCAGTGAGGTAGGGCGGCAGGAATACTACGAGCAGTACTTC
clone_size: NA; j_call: TRBJ2-5; d_call: NA; v_call: TRBV6-6; cdr3_aa: CASSRIPRETQYF; cdr3_nt: TGTGCCAGCAGTCGAATCCCCCGGGAGACCCAGTACTTC
clone_size: NA; j_call: TRBJ1-4; d_call: NA; v_call: TRBV27; cdr3_aa: CASSLWEGGNEKLFF; cdr3_nt: TGTGCCAGCAGTTTATGGGAGGGGGGAAATGAAAAACTGTTTTTT
clone_size: NA; j_call: TRBJ1-4; d_call: TRBD1; v_call: TRBV6-5; cdr3_aa: CASSYTTGGKLFF; cdr3_nt: TGTGCCAGCAGTTACACTACAGGGGGAAAACTGTTTTTT
clone_size: once; j_call: TRBJ2-7; d_call: TRBD2; v_call: TRBV7-9; cdr3_aa: CASSSTTSGVPFYEQYF; cdr3_nt: TGTGCCAGCAGCTCGACGACTAGCGGGGTGCCCTTCTACGAGCAGTACTTC
clone_size: NA; j_call: TRBJ2-3; d_call: NA; v_call: TRBV11-3; cdr3_aa: CASSRWGVGTDTQYF; cdr3_nt: TGTGCCAGCAGCAGATGGGGGGTGGGCACAGATACGCAGTATTTT
clone_size: NA; j_call: TRBJ2-3; d_call: NA; v_call: TRBV9; cdr3_aa: CASSASSRTWRDTQYF; cdr3_nt: TGTGCCAGCAGCGCCTCTAGTAGGACCTGGAGAGATACGCAGTATTTT